This T cell receptor beta chain was captured in a study of CD8 T cells in Susac syndrome. Regarding the study as a whole: Within total CD8+ repertoires, roughly 17 Susac-specific public clones were found, and within CD8+ TEMRA repertoires, four or five.

Germline CDR1 SGHDN, CDR2 FVKESK. Trimming left V 0 bases short and J 4 bases short, with 9 bases between. The CDR3 extends over 14 amino acids. Sequencing of TCR beta was performed on blood CD8+ and CD4+ T cells. Recently defined diagnostic criteria for definite or probable disease were fulfilled by Susac syndrome patients. Bulk CD8+ and CD4+ cells came from magnetic negative isolation; CD8+ TEMRA by FACS. A note on this clonotype: What it binds is unknown.

Reverse transcription of roughly 0.5 to 1 ug RNA used random hexamers. In TCRdb, the immunoSEQ multiplex PCR reads were re-called with MiXCR into one record per CDR3 protein. Here the sample spans approximately 100,000 distinct CDR3 sequences, roughly 95% being singletons. This sequence was found in a human donor with Susac syndrome. Sequenced sample: CD8+ T cells from PBMCs. The J gene is TRBJ1-2, the V gene TRBV14; no firm D call. The CDR3, as DNA: TGTGCCAGCAGCCAAGATATGGGGTCCTATGGCTACACCTTC. Amino acids: CASSQDMGSYGYTF.